A single sample is the source of the 17 T cell receptor beta chains below, sequenced in a study of CD8+CD57+ T cells in acquired aplastic anemia. Genomic DNA templated the TCR beta VDJ and CDR3 profiling. TCRdb passed the reads through MiXCR, listing each CDR3 protein once. The sample has hundreds of thousands of distinct CDR3 sequences, more than 25% seen once. The sequenced patients had an expansion of CD8+CD57+ cells seen by flow cytometry. Sequencing was performed on sorted CD4+, CD8+, or CD8+CD57+ T cells (not recorded which) from PBMCs. These TCRs come from a human donor with aplastic anemia.

This clonotype occurred many times. The genes are TRBV29-1 and TRBJ2-1; TRBD2 matches at 12 bases. The CDR3 is made up of 14 amino acids. The germline V gene encodes CDR1 SQVTM and CDR2 ANQGSEA. Trimming removed 7 bases from V and 5 bases from J; junction bases left unmatched: 6. CDR3 in amino acids: CSALLAGGDNEQFF. CDR3 nucleotides: TGCAGCGCCCTACTAGCGGGGGGAGACAATGAGCAGTTCTTC.

The V call is TRBV29-1, the J call TRBJ1-1; a possible D gene is TRBD1 (5 bases). Germline-derived CDR1 and CDR2 are SQVTM and ANQGSEA. The CDR3 runs 12 residues. Trimming took off 6 bases at V and 4 bases at J, with 12 bases between the two ends. DNA for the CDR3: TGCAGCGTGGACCAGGGTAGCACTGAAGCTTTCTTT. Amino acids: CSVDQGSTEAFF. The full variable domain, in which reference TRBV29-1 and TRBJ1-1 provide the parts outside the CDR3, is SAVISQKPSRDICQRGTSLTIQCQVDSQVTMMFWYRQQPGQSLTLIATANQGSEATYESGFVIDKFPISRPNLTFSTLTVSNMSPEDSSIYLCSVDQGSTEAFFGQGTRLTVV.

The chain is built from TRBV15 and TRBJ1-6; D is unclear. Germline V gives CDR1 LNHNV, CDR2 YYDKDF (reference sequence). The CDR3 sequence is 13 residues long. Between the trimmed V and J ends, which lost 0 bases and 13 bases, there was a span of 10 bases. The CDR3: CATSRDVLEPLHF. CDR3 nucleotide sequence: TGTGCCACCAGCAGAGATGTGCTCGAGCCCCTCCACTTT.

The V gene is TRBV10-3, the J gene TRBJ2-7; D is perhaps TRBD1 (6 bases). Germline loops: CDR1 ENHRY, CDR2 SYGVKD. This CDR3 has 14 residues. V lost 6 bases and J 3 bases, leaving 15 bases between the germline ends. CDR3: CAIRPQGTGYEQYF. Written as DNA, the CDR3 is TGTGCCATCAGACCACAGGGAACTGGCTACGAGCAGTACTTC.

This clonotype was picked up many times. The J gene is TRBJ1-1, the V gene TRBV11-1; a weak D match, TRBD1 (6 bases). Germline values: CDR1 SGHAT, CDR2 FQDESV (reference sequence). Trimming shortened V by 0 bases and J by 4 bases, and 18 bases separated the two germline ends. This CDR3 has 17 residues. The CDR3 nucleotides are TGTGCCAGCAGCTTAGCGCGGTCCGGGGGCGAAGTCACTGAAGCTTTCTTT. Residues: CASSLARSGGEVTEAFF.

In regard to this clonotype: Just one base apart from a much larger clone, this may be a read error. The chain joins TRBV7-9 to TRBJ2-7; D ambiguous. Per germline, CDR1 SEHNR and CDR2 FQNEAQ (reference sequence). The CDR3 covers 13 residues. The V end lost 5 bases, the J end lost 6 bases, and 14 bases lay between the germline ends. The CDR3 protein is CASSMIGPFEQYF. The CDR3 DNA sequence: TGTGCCAGCAGCATGATCGGGCCTTTCGAGCAGTACTTC.

The V and J genes are TRBV10-3 and TRBJ2-7; D is uncertain. Between the trimmed V and J ends, which lost 6 bases and 3 bases, there was a span of 9 bases. CDR1 is ENHRY and CDR2 is SYGVKD in the germline V gene. The CDR3 runs 12 residues. This chain's CDR3 is CAIRGSHYEQYF. Written as DNA, the CDR3 is TGTGCCATCAGGGGGTCTCACTACGAGCAGTACTTC.

This clonotype has just a few counts. The chain has TRBV7-3 and TRBJ2-2; 16 bases match TRBD2. Trimming removed 0 bases from V and 1 base from J; junction bases left unmatched: 2. CDR3 length: 19 residues. Per the germline V gene, CDR1 is SGHTA and CDR2 is FQGTGA. CDR3 loop: CASSLTGLAGGLNTGELFF. The CDR3 DNA follows: TGTGCCAGCAGCTTAACGGGACTAGCGGGGGGGCTGAACACCGGGGAGCTGTTTTTT.

The rearrangement joins TRBV12-3 or TRBV12-4 to TRBJ2-7; D might be TRBD1 or TRBD2, each matching 5 bases. The CDR3 has 14 residues. The germline V and J ends were trimmed by 3 bases and 1 base, with 10 bases remaining between them. CDR3 region: CASSFRDGSYEQYF. The CDR3 DNA reads TGTGCCAGCAGTTTCCGGGACGGATCCTACGAGCAGTACTTC.

Turning to this clonotype: This may stem from a read error, because a much larger clone lies one nucleotide away. The chain has TRBV3-1 and TRBJ2-7; D gene unclear. V lost 3 bases and J lost 2, with 5 bases in between. In germline, CDR1 is LGHDT, CDR2 YNNKEL (reference sequence). This CDR3 has 12 residues. The DNA for the CDR3 is TGTGCCAGCAGCCATGGGGCCTACGAGCAGTACTTC. Encoded protein: CASSHGAYEQYF.

This clonotype was observed a handful of times. The rearrangement links TRBV5-6 to TRBJ1-1; unclear D gene. The length of the CDR3 is 16 residues. Deletions cut 1 base from V and 3 bases from J, with 16 bases between. The germline V gene has CDR1 SGHDT and CDR2 YYEEEE. The CDR3 region is CASSLSLGLKDTEAFF. The CDR3 DNA is TGTGCCAGCAGCTTGAGTTTGGGGTTGAAGGACACTGAAGCTTTCTTT.

This clonotype was detected many times. This chain links TRBV29-1 with TRBJ1-5; D is uncertain. CDR1 and CDR2 (germline): SQVTM, ANQGSEA. V gave up 4 bases and J gave up 4 bases, with 8 bases separating them. The CDR3 sequence is 12 residues long. For the CDR3, the DNA is TGCAGCGTTGGCAGCCTAAATCAGCCCCAGCATTTT. It is translated as CSVGSLNQPQHF.

By share, this clonotype counts as medium-sized (0.01 to 0.1%). The rearrangement uses TRBV29-1 and TRBJ1-6, with TRBD1 matching over 7 bases. V trimming: 7 bases; J trimming: 12 bases; junction bases outside the gene matches: 12. The CDR3 is 13 amino acids. Germline assignment: CDR1 SQVTM and CDR2 ANQGSEA. CDR3 loop: CSALTGREGPLHF. The CDR3 nucleotides read TGCAGCGCACTGACAGGGCGTGAGGGACCCCTCCACTTT.

The chain links TRBV4-3 to TRBJ1-6, with 8 bases fitting TRBD1. Germline CDR1 reads LGHNA; CDR2 reads YSLEER. CDR3 size: 18 residues. V shed 3 bases, J shed 0 bases, and the junction held 7 bases outside the gene matches. CDR3 bases: TGCGCCAGCAGCCAGGGGTACAGGGGGGGCTCCTATAATTCACCCCTCCACTTT. Encoded protein: CASSQGYRGGSYNSPLHF.

Only a few counts were recorded for this clonotype. This could be a read error, since a much larger clone is one nucleotide away. The V call is TRBV12-3 or TRBV12-4, the J call TRBJ1-2; D call uncertain. The CDR3 is 14 residues long. With 2 bases removed from V and 8 bases from J, the gap between germline ends came to 15 bases. The CDR3 loop reads CASSLRSPGRGYTF. CDR3 DNA sequence: TGTGCCAGCAGTTTACGGTCACCCGGCAGAGGCTACACCTTC.

This clonotype was seen ten or more times. The chain couples TRBV20-1 to TRBJ2-7; D may be TRBD1 (7 bases). CDR1 is DFQATT, CDR2 SNEGSKA, per germline (reference sequence). The CDR3 extends over 15 amino acids. Trimming pared 0 bases from V and 5 bases from J, leaving 17 bases between. As DNA, the CDR3 is TGCAGTGCTAGAGATCAGGGGGGAGTGGTGAACGAGCAGTACTTC. Protein sequence: CSARDQGGVVNEQYF.

The V gene is TRBV20-1, the J gene TRBJ2-7; no reliable D call. V was pared by 2 bases and J by 2 bases, with 7 bases between. The CDR3 sequence is 12 residues long. The V gene's germline CDR1 is DFQATT and CDR2 SNEGSKA (reference sequence). The CDR3 sequence: CSARPDTYEQYF. The CDR3 DNA sequence: TGCAGTGCTAGACCAGATACCTACGAGCAGTACTTC.